This T cell receptor beta chain was profiled in a study of blood T cell repertoires in COVID-19. Study-wide background: Researchers got acute and convalescent COVID-19 samples from the United States, Italy and Spain. In each case, the material was cDNA or gDNA derived from T cells, B-cell-depleted T cells, or PBMCs.

Under the authors' procedure: Nucleated cell counts were estimated from reference gene primer amplification. Profiled with immunoSEQ multiplex PCR; TCRdb holds only in-frame clones, not every one. V, J and clone size are those of that table, while D and trimming were read from the DNA. The table shows about 240,000 clones, with roughly 87% occurring only once. This clone showed up just a few times. From germline, CDR1 is SQVTM and CDR2 ANQGSEA. Trimming shortened V by 6 bases and J by 8 bases, and 17 bases separated the two germline ends. CDR3 length: 13 residues. The clonotype comes from a man in his sixties who had recovered from COVID-19. The J gene is TRBJ1-5, the V gene TRBV29-1, with a weak D call TRBD1 (5 bases). Sequenced sample: peripheral blood. CDR3 in amino acids: CSVLGQGGEPQHF. CDR3 nucleotides: TGCAGCGTCCTAGGGCAGGGCGGCGAGCCCCAGCATTTT.